The 26 T cell receptor beta chains presented below share a single source sample, sequenced in a study of cytomegalovirus exposure and HLA in healthy donors listed by TCRdb under 2017. To prepare the library, the immunoSEQ multiplex PCR assay was applied. For the multiplex PCR, a mixture combining 60 forward primers for TCR Vbeta segments and 13 reverse primers for TCR Jbeta segments was used. TCRdb limited this immuneACCESS table to in-frame rearrangements with V and J called. A share of clones is missing; checked studies link under half to unresolved V genes, and the rest is unexplained. Recorded for this sample are 100,000 to 150,000 clones; about 76% of them occurred a single time. Under 15% of the sample is in the top ten clones. The sequencing sample was made of PBMCs. These TCRs come from a woman aged 55-69 years in good health and CMV-seropositive.

This clone was picked up one time. J is TRBJ1-5 and V is TRBV19; 7 bases agree with TRBD1. The CDR3 length is 15 residues. The V segment lost 3 bases and the J segment 4 bases; nucleotides outside the gene matches: 6. Germline V gene sequence: CDR1 LNHDA, CDR2 SQIVND (reference sequence). CDR3 sequence reads: CASSIRLQGNQPQHF. The DNA of the CDR3 is TGTGCCAGTAGTATCAGATTACAGGGGAATCAGCCCCAGCATTTT.

This rearrangement joins TRBV7-2 to TRBJ2-1; the match to TRBD2 covers 7 bases. There are 17 residues in the CDR3. Germline V CDR1 and CDR2: SGHTA, FQGNSA. V was pared by 1 base and J by 2 bases, with 8 bases of the junction left unmatched. The chain's CDR3 is CASSLVGSGTTYNEQFF. CDR3 nucleotide sequence: TGTGCCAGCAGCTTAGTGGGAAGCGGGACGACCTACAATGAGCAGTTCTTC.

This clone showed up just a few times. This chain uses TRBV2 with TRBJ1-2; 11 bases line up with TRBD1. Germline CDR1 reads SNHLY; CDR2 reads FYNNEI. The length of the CDR3 is 13 residues. Trimming at V came to 6 bases and at J to 7 bases, leaving 4 bases not matched to a gene. CDR3 protein: CASRGQGAFGYTF. CDR3 sequence (DNA): TGTGCCAGCAGAGGACAGGGGGCCTTTGGCTACACCTTC.

The rearrangement links TRBV7-2 to TRBJ1-2; D call uncertain. Germline CDR1 and CDR2: SGHTA and FQGNSA. Deletions cut 1 base from V and 7 bases from J, with 13 bases between. The length of the CDR3 is 14 residues. CDR3: CASSLDRRSGGYTF. The CDR3, as DNA: TGTGCCAGCAGCTTAGACCGGCGGTCGGGTGGCTACACCTTC.

The CDR3: CASSPRTSGQETQYF. The DNA for the CDR3 is TGTGCCAGTAGTCCGCGGACTAGCGGACAAGAGACCCAGTACTTC. This chain joins TRBV19 and TRBJ2-5; TRBD2 aligns across 10 bases. Germline CDR1 and CDR2: LNHDA and SQIVND (reference sequence). The CDR3 contains 15 residues. V lost 5 bases and J lost 2; bases outside the gene matches: 5.

The chain has TRBV5-1 and TRBJ1-4, with D possibly matching TRBD1 (5 bases). From germline, CDR1 is SGHRS and CDR2 YFSETQ. With 4 bases removed from V and 2 bases from J, the gap between germline ends came to 9 bases. The CDR3 sequence is 14 residues long. CDR3 bases: TGCGCCAGCAGCCCAGGGTGGACTAATGAAAAACTGTTTTTT. This gives the protein CASSPGWTNEKLFF.

CDR3 bases: TGTGCCTGGAGTGTAATGGGGCGAAGCGGGAGGGACCAGTTCTTC. This translates into CAWSVMGRSGRDQFF. The chain couples TRBV30 to TRBJ2-1, with 10 nucleotides matching TRBD2. In germline, CDR1 is GTSNPN, CDR2 SVGIG (reference sequence). The CDR3 contains 15 residues. V shed 0 bases and J 13 bases; nucleotides not matched to a gene: 12.

This sequence joins TRBV2 and TRBJ1-2; 8 positions agree with TRBD1. Per the germline V gene, CDR1 is SNHLY and CDR2 is FYNNEI. J gave up 2 bases and V 8 bases, and 4 bases lay outside the gene matches. This CDR3 comprises 13 residues. Here the CDR3 reads CASGDRSNYGYTF. DNA for the CDR3: TGTGCCAGCGGGGACAGGTCGAACTATGGCTACACCTTC. Full variable domain (missing parts from reference TRBV2 and TRBJ1-2): EPEVTQTPSHQVTQMGQEVILRCVPISNHLYFYWYRQILGQKVEFLVSFYNNEISEKSEIFDDQFSVERPDGSNFTLKIRSTKLEDSAMYFCASGDRSNYGYTFGSGTRLTVV.

This chain uses TRBV9 with TRBJ2-2; TRBD2 matches at 11 bases. The germline V gene encodes CDR1 SGDLS and CDR2 YYNGEE. After removal of 3 bases from V and 0 bases from J, the junction contained 1 base not matched to a gene. The CDR3 runs 16 residues. The CDR3 bases are TGTGCCAGCAGCGCACTAGCGGGGGCGAACACCGGGGAGCTGTTTTTT. Its protein is CASSALAGANTGELFF.

This clone was detected a few times. The chain has TRBV6-5 and TRBJ1-4; D unresolved. Per the germline V gene, CDR1 is MNHEY and CDR2 is SVGAGI. The CDR3 runs to 16 residues. Trimming took off 2 bases at V and 1 base at J, with 11 bases between the two ends. The CDR3 region has the DNA TGTGCCAGCAGTTACGCCCCCCCAGGAACTAATGAAAAACTGTTTTTT. This encodes CASSYAPPGTNEKLFF.

The chain combines TRBV15 with TRBJ2-7; D gene unclear. Trimming left V 3 bases short and J 0 bases short, with 12 bases between. The CDR3 loop spans 15 amino acids. Germline CDR1 LNHNV, CDR2 YYDKDF (reference sequence). This CDR3 is CATSRWAGLSYEQYF. CDR3 nucleotides: TGTGCCACCAGCAGGTGGGCTGGGCTCTCCTACGAGCAGTACTTC.

This clone was counted once. The rearrangement links TRBV2 to TRBJ1-2; D is ambiguous. CDR3 length equals 15 residues. With 7 bases removed from V and 0 bases from J, the gap between germline ends came to 15 bases. Germline lookup yields CDR1 SNHLY and CDR2 FYNNEI. The CDR3 is CASTLRQSANYGYTF. In nucleotides, the CDR3 is TGTGCCAGCACCCTAAGACAATCGGCTAACTATGGCTACACCTTC.

The CDR3 coding sequence is TGTGCCAGTAGTATCTTTAACGAGCAGTACTTC. This sequence encodes CASSIFNEQYF. The chain links TRBV19 to TRBJ2-7; D is unclear. This CDR3 has 11 residues. Trimming took 3 bases from V and 5 from J, leaving 5 bases between them. The germline V gene has CDR1 LNHDA and CDR2 SQIVND (reference sequence).

The chain links TRBV5-1 to TRBJ1-1, with no clear D. The CDR3 has 13 residues. Germline V gene sequence: CDR1 SGHRS, CDR2 YFSETQ. The V gene lost 4 bases and the J gene lost 3 bases, with 10 bases spanning the gap. The CDR3 DNA sequence: TGCGCCAGCAGCCAAGTTGAGGACACTGAAGCTTTCTTT. This codes for CASSQVEDTEAFF.

V gene TRBV2 combines with J gene TRBJ2-1, with D hard to call. The CDR3 totals 11 residues. Per germline, CDR1 SNHLY and CDR2 FYNNEI. Trimming cost V 6 bases and J 10 bases, with 10 bases left between them. The CDR3 loop is CASRYMEEQFF. As DNA, the CDR3 is TGTGCCAGCAGATACATGGAGGAGCAGTTCTTC.

The chain employs TRBV4-3 and TRBJ1-1, with D perhaps matching TRBD1 (5 bases). V was clipped by 0 bases and J by 4 bases, with 15 bases between them. Germline CDR1 LGHNA, CDR2 YSLEER. The CDR3 has 16 amino acids. The CDR3: CASSQEIQGFGTEAFF. DNA of the CDR3: TGCGCCAGCAGCCAAGAGATTCAGGGCTTTGGCACTGAAGCTTTCTTT.

This chain joins TRBV19 and TRBJ1-1; D unclear. V was clipped by 0 bases and J by 0 bases, with 11 bases between them. This CDR3 spans 16 amino acids. Germline CDR1 reads LNHDA; CDR2 reads SQIVND (reference sequence). CDR3: CASSIDLSAMNTEAFF. The DNA for the CDR3 is TGTGCCAGTAGTATAGATCTATCAGCGATGAACACTGAAGCTTTCTTT.

The chain links TRBV11-2 to TRBJ2-3, with 14 bases lining up with TRBD2. The germline V gene has CDR1 SGHAT and CDR2 FQNNGV. The CDR3 is made up of 15 amino acids. Losses at the gene ends were 5 bases for V and 8 bases for J; bases not matched to a gene: 6. The CDR3 loop is CASSHAGTSGGTQYF. For the CDR3, the DNA is TGTGCCAGCAGCCATGCCGGGACTAGCGGGGGTACGCAGTATTTT.

The V and J genes are TRBV21-1 and TRBJ1-6; TRBD1 is the table's D call, not checked against the DNA. TRBV21-1 is marked as a pseudogene. This CDR3 comprises 17 residues. CDR3 sequence reads: CASSRGTGRFEGSPLHF. In nucleotides, the CDR3 is TGTGCCAGCAGCAGAGGGACAGGACGCTTTGAGGGGTCACCCCTCCACTTT.

The chain links TRBV6-6 to TRBJ1-2; 10 bases match TRBD1. V was clipped by 6 bases and J by 3 bases; unmatched bases: 4. Germline CDR1 MNHNY, CDR2 SVGAGI (reference sequence). This CDR3 has 14 residues. The CDR3 sequence: CASRWTGGDYGYTF. In DNA form, the CDR3 reads TGTGCCAGCAGATGGACAGGGGGGGACTATGGCTACACCTTC.

V and J are TRBV19 and TRBJ2-1; no firm D call. The CDR3 has 15 amino acids. Germline CDR1 and CDR2: LNHDA and SQIVND (reference sequence). V was clipped by 1 base and J by 4 bases, with 11 bases between them. The CDR3 region is CASSIGGRRYNEQFF. Here the CDR3 DNA reads TGTGCCAGTAGTATAGGTGGGCGTCGGTACAATGAGCAGTTCTTC.

The V and J genes are TRBV7-2 and TRBJ2-2; no clear D gene. V lost 6 bases and J lost 3, with 14 bases in between. There are 15 residues in the CDR3. Germline CDR1 is SGHTA and CDR2 is FQGNSA. The DNA for the CDR3 is TGTGCCAGCAGGATGACAACCGGTTACACCGGGGAGCTGTTTTTT. Encoded protein: CASRMTTGYTGELFF.

CDR3 in amino acids: CASSVSSGGDEQFF. The CDR3 DNA reads TGTGCCAGCAGCGTGAGCAGCGGCGGCGATGAGCAGTTCTTC. This chain joins TRBV9 and TRBJ2-1; D perhaps matches TRBD2 (5 bases). This CDR3 has 14 residues. V was shortened by 2 bases and J by 8 bases, with 14 bases between the two germline ends. CDR1 is SGDLS and CDR2 is YYNGEE in the germline V gene.

J is TRBJ1-6 and V is TRBV30; weak D call: TRBD1 (5 bases). There are 13 residues in the CDR3. Trimming took 8 bases from V and 7 from J, leaving 15 bases between them. The germline gives CDR1 GTSNPN, CDR2 SVGIG (reference sequence). CDR3 amino acids: CALTPAGNSPLHF. CDR3 DNA sequence: TGTGCCCTAACCCCGGCAGGGAATTCACCCCTCCACTTT.

The table lists this clone with a few counts. The CDR3 DNA sequence: TGCGCCAGCAGCTGGAATACAGGGACTAGCTCCTACGAGCAGTACTTC. Its protein product is CASSWNTGTSSYEQYF. This chain links TRBV5-1 with TRBJ2-7, with 8 nucleotides matching TRBD2. CDR1 and CDR2 (germline): SGHRS, YFSETQ. This CDR3 is built from 16 residues. V was pared by 3 bases and J by 0 bases, with 8 bases of the junction left unmatched.

This clone was counted between two and nine times. The chain combines TRBV30 with TRBJ1-5, with a weak D call TRBD1 (6 bases). This CDR3 comprises 13 residues. Trimming stripped 1 base from V and 7 bases from J, with 11 bases between. Germline CDR1 is GTSNPN and CDR2 is SVGIG (reference sequence). The CDR3 bases are TGTGCCTGGAGTGCAGGGGATCTCCAGCCCCAGCATTTT. This translates into CAWSAGDLQPQHF.